Below, 21 T cell receptor beta chains from the same sample are listed, as sequenced in a study of T cell responses to AZD1222 COVID-19 vaccine. Data came from immunoSEQ multiplex PCR; TCRdb stores just in-frame clones and leaves some out. The sample lists about 270,000 clones; 94% were seen once. The sequenced sample was peripheral blood, obtained 28 days after the second AZD1222 dose. The receptor set was obtained from an adult who received the AZD1222 COVID-19 vaccine.

J is TRBJ1-2 and V is TRBV4-1; the D is unclear. V dropped 3 bases and J dropped 2 bases, with 13 bases sitting between them. The CDR3 contains 15 residues. Germline V gene sequence: CDR1 MGHRA, CDR2 YSYEKL. For the CDR3, the DNA is TGCGCCAGCAGCCACCCCCCGACGTCGAACTATGGCTACACCTTC. Translated: CASSHPPTSNYGYTF.

V and J are TRBV19 and TRBJ2-4; D is undetermined. The CDR3 covers 13 residues. V lost 4 bases and J lost 2, with 6 bases in between. Per germline, CDR1 LNHDA and CDR2 SQIVND (reference sequence). The CDR3 here is CASSSSSKNIQYF. CDR3 coding DNA: TGTGCCAGTAGTAGCAGTTCCAAAAACATTCAGTACTTC.

The V call is TRBV7-2, the J call TRBJ1-1; 7 bases fit TRBD1. The CDR3 runs to 14 residues. Per germline, CDR1 SGHTA and CDR2 FQGNSA. V dropped 6 bases and J dropped 4; count of bases not matched to a gene: 8. CDR3 sequence: CASRPRQGSTEAFF. The DNA of the CDR3 is TGTGCCAGCAGACCCCGACAGGGATCCACTGAAGCTTTCTTT.

This chain joins TRBV27 and TRBJ2-3, with 12 bases lining up with TRBD2. The CDR3 totals 20 residues. Germline V lookup: CDR1 MNHEY, CDR2 SMNVEV (reference sequence). V was pared by 4 bases and J by 6 bases, with 20 bases of the junction left unmatched. The CDR3: CASSSLTSHTTSGRGDTQYF. The DNA of the CDR3 is TGTGCCAGCAGTTCCTTGACCAGCCATACGACTAGCGGGAGAGGTGATACGCAGTATTTT.

V gene TRBV5-1 combines with J gene TRBJ1-1; D uncertain. Germline V gene sequence: CDR1 SGHRS, CDR2 YFSETQ. The CDR3 totals 14 residues. V lost 0 bases to trimming and J lost 5 bases, with 11 bases between them. The CDR3 DNA is TGCGCCAGCAGCTTGGAGGCCGCTGTAACTGAAGCTTTCTTT. Amino acids: CASSLEAAVTEAFF.

The chain combines TRBV5-4 with TRBJ1-2; D is ambiguous. The length of the CDR3 is 14 residues. The V end was cut by 0 bases, the J end by 4 bases, with 10 bases between. Germline V gene sequence: CDR1 SGHNT, CDR2 YYREEE (reference sequence). The chain's CDR3 is CASSLDSPPYGYTF. Written as DNA, the CDR3 is TGTGCCAGCAGCTTGGACAGCCCCCCCTATGGCTACACCTTC.

The chain has TRBV5-6 and TRBJ2-2; a possible D gene is TRBD1 (5 bases). Germline lookup yields CDR1 SGHDT and CDR2 YYEEEE. The V end was cut by 3 bases, the J end by 7 bases, with 16 bases between. The CDR3 totals 15 residues. The CDR3 loop is CASSYFRDLGGELFF. The CDR3 nucleotides are TGTGCCAGCAGCTATTTCAGGGATTTGGGCGGGGAGCTGTTTTTT.

V and J are TRBV6-5 and TRBJ2-7; tentatively, D is TRBD1 (5 bases). The CDR3 length is 13 residues. V was shortened by 5 bases and J by 2 bases, with 10 bases between the two germline ends. CDR1 is MNHEY, CDR2 SVGAGI, per germline. The CDR3 sequence is CASSIGQTYEQYF. The CDR3 DNA reads as TGTGCCAGCAGTATCGGACAAACCTACGAGCAGTACTTC.

In its sample, this clone was seen a few times. This rearrangement joins TRBV2 to TRBJ1-6; TRBD1 might be the D (6 bases). The CDR3 consists of 12 residues. Trimming shortened V by 6 bases and J by 7 bases, and 7 bases separated the two germline ends. From germline, CDR1 is SNHLY and CDR2 FYNNEI. Here the CDR3 reads CASRTGNSPLHF. CDR3 DNA sequence: TGTGCCAGCAGAACAGGGAATTCACCCCTCCACTTT.

This clone was seen only once. This chain uses TRBV7-9 with TRBJ2-3, with 10 bases aligning to TRBD2. CDR3 size: 16 residues. Trimming cost V 5 bases and J 6 bases; bases outside gene matches: 11. The germline gives CDR1 SEHNR, CDR2 FQNEAQ (reference sequence). The DNA for the CDR3 is TGTGCCAGCAGCCTTACAAGCGGGGGGGAAAAGGATACGCAGTATTTT. Protein: CASSLTSGGEKDTQYF.

For the CDR3, the DNA is TGTGCCAGCTGGGGTGTGGGGACAGGGGATAATTCACCCCTCCACTTT. This codes for CASWGVGTGDNSPLHF. The gene calls are TRBV19 and TRBJ1-6, with 10 bases lining up with TRBD1. V dropped 9 bases and J dropped 5; count of bases not matched to a gene: 10. The CDR3 is 16 residues long. In germline, CDR1 is LNHDA, CDR2 SQIVND (reference sequence).

The rearrangement uses TRBV2 and TRBJ2-2; TRBD1 or TRBD2 may be the D gene (5 bases each). V was clipped by 4 bases and J by 1 base, with 7 bases between them. This CDR3 is 14 amino acids long. The germline gives CDR1 SNHLY, CDR2 FYNNEI. DNA of the CDR3: TGTGCCAGCAGTGTTGGGGGGAACACCGGGGAGCTGTTTTTT. This codes for CASSVGGNTGELFF.

This clone was observed a handful of times. This sequence joins TRBV6-5 and TRBJ1-1; the D gene is possibly TRBD1 (6 bases). The CDR3 sequence is 14 residues long. V lost 2 bases and J 1 base, leaving 8 bases between the germline ends. Germline V gene lookup returns CDR1 MNHEY and CDR2 SVGAGI. The CDR3 bases are TGTGCCAGCAGTTACAGGGGGTCGAACACTGAAGCTTTCTTT. Residues: CASSYRGSNTEAFF.

This chain uses TRBV7-9 with TRBJ2-5, with D uncertain. Germline lookup yields CDR1 SEHNR and CDR2 FQNEAQ (reference sequence). The length of the CDR3 is 15 residues. The V gene lost 0 bases and the J gene lost 2 bases, with 10 bases spanning the gap. This chain's CDR3 is CASSLAQGPQETQYF. The DNA for the CDR3 is TGTGCCAGCAGCTTAGCGCAAGGCCCTCAAGAGACCCAGTACTTC.

V and J are TRBV9 and TRBJ1-5; 11 positions agree with TRBD1. The ends lost 3 bases at V and 6 bases at J; junction bases unmatched: 5. The CDR3 loop spans 15 amino acids. The germline CDR1 and CDR2 sequences are SGDLS and YYNGEE. This CDR3 reads CASSGGQGGAQPQHF. The CDR3 nucleotides read TGTGCCAGCAGCGGGGGACAGGGGGGCGCTCAGCCCCAGCATTTT.

This clone has a single count. The chain links TRBV5-1 to TRBJ2-7; 7 bases map to TRBD1. The CDR3 has 14 amino acids. V lost 4 bases to trimming and J lost 7 bases; unmatched junction nucleotides: 11. Germline-derived CDR1 and CDR2 are SGHRS and YFSETQ. DNA of the CDR3: TGCGCCAGCAGCCAGACAGGGATCTTGGGTGAGCAGTACTTC. Protein product: CASSQTGILGEQYF. Full variable domain (missing parts from reference TRBV5-1 and TRBJ2-7): KAGVTQTPRYLIKTRGQQVTLSCSPISGHRSVSWYQQTPGQGLQFLFEYFSETQRNKGNFPGRFSGRQFSNSRSEMNVSTLELGDSALYLCASSQTGILGEQYFGPGTRLTVT.

In its sample, this clone was seen once. The V gene is TRBV7-8, the J gene TRBJ2-7, with no clear D. The V end was cut by 2 bases, the J end by 2 bases, with 10 bases between. This CDR3 has 14 amino acids. The germline CDR1 and CDR2 sequences are SGHVS and FQNEAQ. This chain's CDR3 is CASSLRTDAYEQYF. For the CDR3, the DNA is TGTGCCAGCAGCTTAAGGACCGATGCCTACGAGCAGTACTTC. Drawing the rest from reference TRBV7-8 and TRBJ2-7, the complete variable domain is GAGVSQSPRYKVAKRGQDVALRCDPISGHVSLFWYQQALGQGPEFLTYFQNEAQLDKSGLPSDRFFAERPEGSVSTLKIQRTQQEDSAVYLCASSLRTDAYEQYFGPGTRLTVT.

A single count supports this clone. This chain connects TRBV11-3 to TRBJ2-1; 12 bases match TRBD2. The germline V gene has CDR1 SGHNT and CDR2 YENEEA. The junction had 10 bases not matched to a gene; V was cut back by 4 bases and J by 3 bases. The CDR3 covers 18 residues. CDR3 DNA sequence: TGTGCCAGCAGCTCATCTAGCGGGAGGGCCTGGAACTACAATGAGCAGTTCTTC. Encoded protein: CASSSSSGRAWNYNEQFF.

This chain connects TRBV28 to TRBJ1-4; D might be TRBD1 (5 bases). The CDR3 loop spans 16 amino acids. Trimming removed 3 bases at V and 0 bases at J, with 11 bases between. Germline CDR1 and CDR2: MDHEN and SYDVKM. The CDR3: CASSFKGSATNEKLFF. The CDR3 DNA is TGTGCCAGCAGTTTTAAGGGGAGTGCAACTAATGAAAAACTGTTTTTT.

The chain joins TRBV28 to TRBJ1-3; maybe TRBD1 (5 bases). Per germline, CDR1 MDHEN and CDR2 SYDVKM. Trimming shortened V by 3 bases and J by 4 bases, and 10 bases separated the two germline ends. The CDR3 has 14 residues. The CDR3 reads CASSLGVPGNTIYF. CDR3 in DNA: TGTGCCAGCAGTTTGGGGGTCCCCGGAAACACCATATATTTT. The whole variable domain, remainder taken from reference TRBV28 and TRBJ1-3, is DVKVTQSSRYLVKRTGEKVFLECVQDMDHENMFWYRQDPGLGLRLIYFSYDVKMKEKGDIPEGYSVSREKKERFSLILESASTNQTSMYLCASSLGVPGNTIYFGEGSWLTVV.

The CDR3 coding sequence is TGTGCCAGCACGTCGATAACAGGGATGGATCAGCCCCAGCATTTT. Translation: CASTSITGMDQPQHF. V gene TRBV5-8 combines with J gene TRBJ1-5; possible D gene TRBD1, 6 bases. This CDR3 is built from 15 residues. Trimming stripped 6 bases from V and 5 bases from J, with 18 bases between. The germline gives CDR1 SGHTS, CDR2 YDEGEE.